The clone carrying this TCR beta chain was observed a handful of times. This sample was taken from a study of control samples from healthy donors and cancer patients. Clones were sequenced by immunoSEQ multiplex PCR, and TCRdb holds only the in-frame ones, with some missing. The table includes around 110,000 clones, over 90% detected once. V dropped 7 bases and J dropped 5 bases, with 8 bases sitting between them. The CDR3 spans 11 residues. J is TRBJ1-1 and V is TRBV12-3 or TRBV12-4; D call uncertain. The sequencing input was blood. This sequence originates from a man aged 25-45 years in good health. The CDR3 DNA reads TGTGCCAGCATATGGTATACTGAAGCTTTCTTT. Its protein product is CASIWYTEAFF.